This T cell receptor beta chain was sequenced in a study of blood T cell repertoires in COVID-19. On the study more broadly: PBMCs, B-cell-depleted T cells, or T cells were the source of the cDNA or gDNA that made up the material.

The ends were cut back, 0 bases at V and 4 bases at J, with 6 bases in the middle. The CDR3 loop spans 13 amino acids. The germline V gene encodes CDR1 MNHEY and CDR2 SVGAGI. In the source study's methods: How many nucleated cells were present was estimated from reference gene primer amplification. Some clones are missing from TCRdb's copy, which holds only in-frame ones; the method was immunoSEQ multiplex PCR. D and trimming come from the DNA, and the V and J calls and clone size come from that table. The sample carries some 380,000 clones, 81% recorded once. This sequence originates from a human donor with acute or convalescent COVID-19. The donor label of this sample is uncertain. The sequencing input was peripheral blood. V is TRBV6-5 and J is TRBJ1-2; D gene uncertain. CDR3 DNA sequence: TGTGCCAGCAGTTACTCCGGGGTCTATGGCTACACCTTC. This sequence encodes CASSYSGVYGYTF.